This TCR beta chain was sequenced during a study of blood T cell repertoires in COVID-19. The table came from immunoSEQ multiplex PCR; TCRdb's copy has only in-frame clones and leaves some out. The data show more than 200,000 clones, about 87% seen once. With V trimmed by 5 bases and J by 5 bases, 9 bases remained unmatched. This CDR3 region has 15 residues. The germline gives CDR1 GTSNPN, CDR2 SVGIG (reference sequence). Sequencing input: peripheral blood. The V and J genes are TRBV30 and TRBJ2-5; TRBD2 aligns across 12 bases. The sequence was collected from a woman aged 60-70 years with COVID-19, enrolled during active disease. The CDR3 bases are TGTGCCTGGGGTCTAGCGGGAGGGCGTGGTGAGACCCAGTACTTC. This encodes CAWGLAGGRGETQYF.